This T cell receptor beta chain is drawn from a study of T cells in Graves' hyperthyroidism and ophthalmopathy (dated by TCRdb to the late 2010s). For the study in its entirety: Peripheral blood was collected at initial diagnosis, before any treatment. A discovery cohort of roughly 100 patients, 43 with Graves' ophthalmopathy and approximately 55 with stable Graves' hyperthyroidism, was used to find distinguishing TCR V-J signatures. An independent validation cohort of around 19 hyperthyroidism patients and about 16 patients who later progressed to ophthalmopathy tested prospective prediction of ophthalmopathy. The approximately 100 discovery patients were divided at random into training and test sets in a 7:3 ratio. Thyroid tissue and blood T-cell repertoires from more than five Graves' hyperthyroidism patients were also compared in the study. After blood sampling, hyperthyroidism patients were treated with methimazole at a starting dose of 30 mg daily, and ophthalmopathy patients were treated with high-dose intravenous methylprednisolone. TCR Vbeta CDR3 sequencing of approximately 140 peripheral blood samples (roughly 43 ophthalmopathy, about 74 hyperthyroidism and some 17 progressor patients) is reported in the paper.

Overall study results and their limits: Most expanded thyroid clonotypes (frequency above 0.001) were also detected in blood, suggesting blood repertoires may reflect thyroid immune responses. No statistical method was used to set the sample size in advance, and investigators knew the group allocation. During validation, the model predicted progression to ophthalmopathy a median of about 6.5 months ahead of onset, with more than 55% sensitivity and around 72% specificity. A 13 V-J signature model separated ophthalmopathy from stable hyperthyroidism, with approximately 86% sensitivity and approximately 81% specificity in cross-validation and 80%/75% in testing.

This clonotype was detected only a few times. Its antigen specificity is not known. No base qualities exist here, and no much larger clone lies one base off it. The TCR beta CDR3 regions were amplified from RNA transcripts. For the first round of RT-PCR on the TCR CDR3, the HTBI primer set was used together with the Qiagen OneStep RT-PCR kit. A second multiplex PCR round built the libraries, followed by size selection and purification. Paired-end sequencing of the libraries was performed with 100 bp reads on an Illumina HiSeq2000. The study's processing was this. SOAPnuke was used to process the raw data, throwing out any read that contained adapters or uncalled bases, had a mean Phred below 15, or lacked an exact constant-primer or identifier match. High-quality paired reads were merged with COPE v1.2.5, and unique nucleotide sequences were defined as clonotypes. MiTCR v1.1 was used to align clonotypes to the IMGT TRBV, TRBD and TRBJ reference segments. Only V-J combinations with frequency above 0.0001, covering 99.2% of repertoires, were analysed. A TCS score was defined as the ratio of F50 (clonal expansion) to E x V (chaos), with BLOSUM62-based TCRdist applied between CDR3 peptides within each V-J. Welch's t-statistics and random forest reduced around 510 V-J features to 13, which were used in a naive Bayes classifier (R e1071). The public reads were reprocessed in TCRdb via fastp at Q25 and MiXCR, keeping in-frame beta chains. All rows with the same CDR3 protein become a single entry with the most common DNA and genes. The V and J calls, along with clone size, are taken from TCRdb and not from the paper's own processing. This sample comprises approximately 600,000 distinct CDR3 sequences, under 20% of them detected only once. Of the sample, 3.8% falls within the top ten clones.

Stable Graves' hyperthyroidism was defined as no progression to ophthalmopathy during 18 months of follow-up. Hyperthyroidism patients were newly diagnosed, had a disease duration of under 2 months, and were aged 18 to 65 years. The study excluded patients with uncontrolled infections, other autoimmune diseases, pregnancy or lactation. Diagnoses were based on clinical symptoms, serum thyroxine and TRAb, thyroid ultrasound and orbital computed tomography. PBMCs were separated from roughly 9.3 ml of fresh peripheral blood using Ficoll-Paque density gradient centrifugation. Trizol reagent was used to extract total RNA, and RNA quality was then checked on an Agilent 2100 Bioanalyzer. The sample was blood. This clonotype originated in a woman aged 25 to 39 with Graves' hyperthyroidism.

The DNA is TGTGCCAGCAGCTTAGGGAGGGGGGCCTCCTACGAGCAGTACTTC. This is translated as CASSLGRGASYEQYF. The sequence joins TRBV7-9 to TRBJ2-7; the D gene assignment is perhaps TRBD1 or TRBD2, with each matching 6 bases. Taken from the germline V gene (reference sequence), the CDR1 and CDR2 loops are SEHNR and FQNEAQ. Cut back by 1 base and 0 bases, the V and J ends lie 10 bases apart. There are 15 amino acids in the CDR3, from cysteine to phenylalanine inclusive. The read is trimmed to its CDR3 DNA, 45 bases read in frame from base 1.